This T cell receptor (beta chain) is drawn from a study of T cells in Graves' hyperthyroidism and ophthalmopathy. Amplification targeted TCR beta CDR3 regions from RNA transcripts. A set of HTBI primers served as the primers for a first-round RT-PCR of the TCR CDR3. From the multiplex PCR reads, TCRdb called clonotypes with MiXCR, one entry per CDR3 protein. The table has about 640,000 distinct CDR3 sequences, around 20% seen once. The CDR3 covers 13 residues. Germline V gives CDR1 LNHNV, CDR2 YYDKDF (reference sequence). Trimming stripped 0 bases from V and 7 bases from J, with 6 bases between. Orbital computed tomography, thyroid ultrasound, serum thyroxine and TRAb, and clinical symptoms together informed the diagnoses.

The specimen was blood. The chain carries TRBV15 and TRBJ1-4; the D is unclear. The source is a man under 40 with Graves' ophthalmopathy. CDR3 in amino acids: CATSRDPGEKLFF. In nucleotides, the CDR3 is TGTGCCACCAGCAGAGATCCCGGTGAAAAACTGTTTTTT.